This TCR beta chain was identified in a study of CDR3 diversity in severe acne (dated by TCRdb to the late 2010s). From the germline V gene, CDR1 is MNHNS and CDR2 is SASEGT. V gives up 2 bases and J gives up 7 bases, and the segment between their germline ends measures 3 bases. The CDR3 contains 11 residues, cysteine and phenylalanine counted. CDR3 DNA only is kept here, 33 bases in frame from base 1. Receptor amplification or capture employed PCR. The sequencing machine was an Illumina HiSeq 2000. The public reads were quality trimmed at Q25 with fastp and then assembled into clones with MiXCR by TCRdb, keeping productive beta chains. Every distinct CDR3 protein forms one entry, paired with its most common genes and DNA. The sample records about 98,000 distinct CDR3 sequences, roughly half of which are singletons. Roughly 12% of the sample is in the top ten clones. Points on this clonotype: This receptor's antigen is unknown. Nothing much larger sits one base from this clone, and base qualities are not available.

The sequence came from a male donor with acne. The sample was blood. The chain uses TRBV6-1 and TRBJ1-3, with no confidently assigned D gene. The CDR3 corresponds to CASSEWNTIYF. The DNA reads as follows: TGTGCCAGCAGTGAATGGAACACCATATATTTT.